Shown below are 5 T cell receptor beta chains from a single sample sequenced in a study of OX40 agonist ivuxolimab in advanced cancers. The method was the immunoSEQ multiplex PCR assay. TCRdb took this table from immuneACCESS and kept in-frame rearrangements with V and J called. Such tables lack part of the clones; where checked against another copy, unresolved V genes explain under half of the gap, and the rest is unexplained. Here the sample has about 90,000 clones; roughly 88% occur a single time. Together, the top ten hold less than 0.35% of the sample. The source material was CD4+ or CD8+ T cells sorted from blood, sampled in a trial of the OX40 agonist ivuxolimab. The receptors were gathered from an adult with an advanced solid tumor such as melanoma, head and neck, liver or kidney cancer.

V is TRBV18 and J is TRBJ1-5, with D uncertain. The CDR3 totals 17 residues. Germline CDR1 and CDR2: KGHSH and LQKENI. With 3 bases removed from V and 2 bases from J, the gap between germline ends came to 17 bases. The CDR3 loop reads CASSPSLGVGGNQPQHF. The CDR3, as DNA: TGTGCCAGCTCACCCAGCCTCGGGGTGGGTGGCAATCAGCCCCAGCATTTT.

This sequence joins TRBV7-3 and TRBJ2-1, with D maybe TRBD1 (5 bases). This CDR3 contains 14 residues. Looked up from germline, CDR1 is SGHTA and CDR2 is FQGTGA. Trimming took 7 bases from V and 5 from J, leaving 15 bases between them. The CDR3 coding sequence is TGTGCCAGCAAGAGTACAAGGGGCCACAATGAGCAGTTCTTC. It translates to CASKSTRGHNEQFF.

The V gene is TRBV10-3, the J gene TRBJ1-3; a weak D match, TRBD1 (5 bases). The CDR3 contains 12 residues. Germline lookup yields CDR1 ENHRY and CDR2 SYGVKD. V was clipped by 8 bases and J by 2 bases, with 7 bases between them. The CDR3 nucleotides are TGTGCCATCGAGGGACCTGGAAACACCATATATTTT. Translated, it gives CAIEGPGNTIYF.

The genes are TRBV7-8 and TRBJ1-4; 10 bases map to TRBD1. In germline, CDR1 is SGHVS, CDR2 FQNEAQ. CDR3 length: 15 amino acids. After removal of 5 bases from V and 10 bases from J, the junction contained 10 bases not matched to a gene. The DNA for the CDR3 is TGTGCCAGCAGCCCCGAGTGGGACAGGGGTGGAAAACTGTTTTTT. As protein: CASSPEWDRGGKLFF.

The CDR3 here is CASSLSSGGHEETQYF. In DNA form, the CDR3 reads TGTGCCAGCAGCTTGAGCTCTGGAGGCCATGAAGAGACCCAGTACTTC. The chain couples TRBV7-9 to TRBJ2-5; TRBD2 is a possible D gene (5 bases). Deletions cut 3 bases from V and 3 bases from J, with 17 bases between. The CDR3 sequence is 16 residues long. Germline loops: CDR1 SEHNR, CDR2 FQNEAQ (reference sequence).